A single TCR beta chain is shown here with its context. Germline V gene sequence: CDR1 SGHTS, CDR2 YDEGEE. This CDR3 comprises 16 residues. Trimming removed 3 bases at V and 0 bases at J, with 13 bases between. Clones were sequenced by immunoSEQ multiplex PCR, and TCRdb holds only the in-frame ones, with some missing. The sample contains about 730,000 clones, approximately 85% of which appear only once. The record originates from a study of shared T cell receptors in the human thymus. The same sample was also used in a study of human thymus T cells. That investigation notes: Thymic and blood repertoires seemed to favor certain V and J genes.

This clonotype was sampled from a girl in the first two years of life with a congenital heart defect. The rearrangement links TRBV5-8 to TRBJ1-5; D is possibly TRBD1 (6 bases). The sample taken for sequencing was thymocytes. The CDR3: CASSWTAAYSNQPQHF. In DNA form, the CDR3 reads TGTGCCAGCAGCTGGACAGCTGCTTATAGCAATCAGCCCCAGCATTTT.